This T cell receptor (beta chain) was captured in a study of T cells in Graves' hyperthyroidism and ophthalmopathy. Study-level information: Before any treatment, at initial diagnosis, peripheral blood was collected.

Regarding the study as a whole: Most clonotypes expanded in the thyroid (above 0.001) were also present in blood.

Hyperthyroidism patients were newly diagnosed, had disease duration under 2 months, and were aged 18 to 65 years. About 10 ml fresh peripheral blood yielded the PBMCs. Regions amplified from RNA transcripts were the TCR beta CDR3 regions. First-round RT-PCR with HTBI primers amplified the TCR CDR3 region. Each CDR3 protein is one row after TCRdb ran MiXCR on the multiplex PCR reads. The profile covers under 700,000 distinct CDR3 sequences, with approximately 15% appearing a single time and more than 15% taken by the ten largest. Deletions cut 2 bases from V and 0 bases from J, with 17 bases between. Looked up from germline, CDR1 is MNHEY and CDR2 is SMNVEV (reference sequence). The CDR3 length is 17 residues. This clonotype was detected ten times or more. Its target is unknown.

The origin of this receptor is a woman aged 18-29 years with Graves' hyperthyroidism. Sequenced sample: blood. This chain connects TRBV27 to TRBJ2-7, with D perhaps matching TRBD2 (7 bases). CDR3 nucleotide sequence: TGTGCCAGCAGTTTAAGGGGGAGGGGGAGATCCTCCTACGAGCAGTACTTC. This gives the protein CASSLRGRGRSSYEQYF.